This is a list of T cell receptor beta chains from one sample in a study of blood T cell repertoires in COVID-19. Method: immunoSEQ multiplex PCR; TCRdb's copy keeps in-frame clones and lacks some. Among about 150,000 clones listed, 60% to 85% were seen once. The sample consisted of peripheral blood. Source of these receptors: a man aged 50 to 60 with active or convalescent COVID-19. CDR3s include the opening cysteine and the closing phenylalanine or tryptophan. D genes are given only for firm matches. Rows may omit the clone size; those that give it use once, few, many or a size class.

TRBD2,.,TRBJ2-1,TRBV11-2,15,TGTGCCAGCGTACTTAGCGGGGATTTCTACAATGAGCAGTTCTTC,CASVLSGDFYNEQFF
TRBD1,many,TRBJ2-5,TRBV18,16,TGTGCCAGCTCGAGCCGTCCTGGGACAGCCCAAGAGACCCAGTACTTC,CASSSRPGTAQETQYF
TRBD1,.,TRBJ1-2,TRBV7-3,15,TGTGCCAGCAGCCTCGGGACAGGGGGCGTCTATGGCTACACCTTC,CASSLGTGGVYGYTF
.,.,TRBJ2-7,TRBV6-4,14,TGTGCCAGCAGTGACCCCTTTGACACGTTCGAGCAGTACTTC,CASSDPFDTFEQYF
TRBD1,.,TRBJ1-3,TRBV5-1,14,TGCGCCAGCAGCTGGGGACAGGACGGAAACACCATATATTTT,CASSWGQDGNTIYF
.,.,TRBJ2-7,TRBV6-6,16,TGTGCCAGCAGTTACCCATCGGGACTGGCCCCTTACGAGCAGTACTTC,CASSYPSGLAPYEQYF
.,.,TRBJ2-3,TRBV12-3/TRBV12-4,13,TGTGCCAGCAGTTTCGGGAGCACAGATACGCAGTATTTT,CASSFGSTDTQYF
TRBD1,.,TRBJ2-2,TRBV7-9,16,TGTGCCAGCAGCTCTCCGACAGGGTCGAACACCGGGGAGCTGTTTTTT,CASSSPTGSNTGELFF
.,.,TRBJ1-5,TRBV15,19,TGTGCCACCAGCAGCGTTGTCCGGGGAACGCTTAAGGGCAATCAGCCCCAGCATTTT,CATSSVVRGTLKGNQPQHF
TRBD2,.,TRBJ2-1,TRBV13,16,TGTGCCAGCAGCTCGAAAACACTAGCGTGGCACAATGAGCAGTTCTTC,CASSSKTLAWHNEQFF
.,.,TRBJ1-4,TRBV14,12,TGTGCCAGCAGCCTCCCGGGAGAAAAACTGTTTTTT,CASSLPGEKLFF
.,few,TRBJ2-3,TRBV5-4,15,TGTGCCAGCAGCCCCCGGGACACTCTGCTGAATACGCAGTATTTT,CASSPRDTLLNTQYF
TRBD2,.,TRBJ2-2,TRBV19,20,TGTGCCAGTAGTATAGATCCCCGACTAGCGGATCTTGAGAACACCGGGGAGCTGTTTTTT,CASSIDPRLADLENTGELFF
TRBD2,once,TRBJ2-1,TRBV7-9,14,TGTGCCAGCAGCTTTCAGACTAGCGGGGATGAGCAGTTCTTC,CASSFQTSGDEQFF
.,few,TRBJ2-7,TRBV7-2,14,TGTGCCAGCAGCTTAGGGCTGGGCGGGTACGAGCAGTACTTC,CASSLGLGGYEQYF
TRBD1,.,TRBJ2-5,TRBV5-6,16,TGTGCCAGCAGCAAACCGGGACAGGGCGATTCAGAGACCCAGTACTTC,CASSKPGQGDSETQYF
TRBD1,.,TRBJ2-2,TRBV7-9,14,TGTGCCAGCAGCTTCGGACAGGGGTTGGGGGAGCTGTTTTTT,CASSFGQGLGELFF
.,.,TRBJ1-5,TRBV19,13,TGTGCCAGTAGTATATCCCAGGGGAATCCCCAGCATTTT,CASSISQGNPQHF
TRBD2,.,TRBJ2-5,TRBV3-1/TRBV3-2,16,TGTGCCAGCAGCCACGCACTAGCGATTTCGGGAGAGACCCAGTACTTC,CASSHALAISGETQYF
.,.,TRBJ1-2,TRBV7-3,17,TGTGCCAGCAGCTTAGTCTATCCATTATCCTCTAACTATGGCTACACCTTC,CASSLVYPLSSNYGYTF
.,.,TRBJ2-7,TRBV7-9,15,TGTGCCAGCAGCTCCCGGGGGGCCCCCTCCTACGAGCAGTACTTC,CASSSRGAPSYEQYF
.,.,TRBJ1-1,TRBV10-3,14,TGTGCCATCAAACCAGAGGGGAGGGACACTGAAGCTTTCTTT,CAIKPEGRDTEAFF
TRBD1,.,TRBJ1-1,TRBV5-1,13,TGCGCCAGCAGCCTACAGGGGGACACTGAAGCTTTCTTT,CASSLQGDTEAFF
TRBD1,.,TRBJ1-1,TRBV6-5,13,TGTGCCGGGGGGACAGGGGTGGACACTGAAGCTTTCTTT,CAGGTGVDTEAFF
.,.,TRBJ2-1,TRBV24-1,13,TGTGCCACCAGTGATTTGGAGGTCACAGGGCAGTTCTTC,CATSDLEVTGQFF
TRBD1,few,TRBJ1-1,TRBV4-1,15,TGCGCCAGCAGCCAAGGGACAGGGGGCAACTATGAAGCTTTCTTT,CASSQGTGGNYEAFF
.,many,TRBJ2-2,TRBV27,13,TGTGCCAGCAGTCCGACTAGTGAAGGGGAGCTGTTTTTT,CASSPTSEGELFF
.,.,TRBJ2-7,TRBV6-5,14,TGTGCCAGCAGTTACGACGCTAGCTCCAACGAGCAGTACTTC,CASSYDASSNEQYF
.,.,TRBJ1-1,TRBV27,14,TGTGCCAGCAGTTTATGGGACACCTGGGGTGAAGCTTTCTTT,CASSLWDTWGEAFF
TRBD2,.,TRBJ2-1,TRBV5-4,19,TGTGCCAGCAGCCATGACGGGACTAGCGGGATCCCATCCTACAATGAGCAGTTCTTC,CASSHDGTSGIPSYNEQFF
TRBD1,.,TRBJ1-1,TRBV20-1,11,TGCAGTGCTTACGGACAGGGTGAAGCTTTCTTT,CSAYGQGEAFF
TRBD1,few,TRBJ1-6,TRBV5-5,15,TGTGCCAGCAGCTTGGAAAGCAGGGGGAATTCACCCCTCCACTTT,CASSLESRGNSPLHF
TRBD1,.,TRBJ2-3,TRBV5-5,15,TGTGCCAGCAGCTTGACAGGGGGTTACACAGATACGCAGTATTTT,CASSLTGGYTDTQYF
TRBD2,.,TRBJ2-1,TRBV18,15,TGTGCCAGCTCACCCCAGAGCGGGAGCGACAATGAGCAGTTCTTC,CASSPQSGSDNEQFF
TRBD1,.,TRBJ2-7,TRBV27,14,TGTGCCAGCAGTTCCTCCAGGGGGCGGTTGGAGCAGTACTTC,CASSSSRGRLEQYF
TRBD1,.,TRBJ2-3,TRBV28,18,TGTGCCAGCAGCCAAGGGGACAGGGGAATAGCAGGCGCAGATACGCAGTATTTT,CASSQGDRGIAGADTQYF
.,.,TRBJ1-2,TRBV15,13,TGTGCCACCCGTGGGCAATCCCTCTATGGCTACACCTTC,CATRGQSLYGYTF
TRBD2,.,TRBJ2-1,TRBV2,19,TGTGCCAGCAGTGAATTGAGTTTGAAAGGACTAGCGGTAAACAATGAGCAGTTCTTC,CASSELSLKGLAVNNEQFF
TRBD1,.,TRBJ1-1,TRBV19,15,TGTGCCAGTAGCAGGGGGCGTAGTATGAACACTGAAGCTTTCTTT,CASSRGRSMNTEAFF
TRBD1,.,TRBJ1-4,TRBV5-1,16,TGCGCCAGCAGCTTGGGACAGGGGGCGACGAATGAAAAACTGTTTTTT,CASSLGQGATNEKLFF
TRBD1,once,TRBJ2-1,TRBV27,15,TGTGCCAGCAGCCCCGGACAGGGGTCCTACAATGAGCAGTTCTTC,CASSPGQGSYNEQFF
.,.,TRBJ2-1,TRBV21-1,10,TGTGCCACCGAGGATAATGAGCAGTTCTTC,CATEDNEQFF
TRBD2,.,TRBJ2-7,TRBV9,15,TGTGCCAGCAGCGTAGGGACTAGCGGGACCTACGAGCAGTACTTC,CASSVGTSGTYEQYF
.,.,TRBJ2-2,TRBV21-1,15,TGTGCCAGCAGTTCGACAGGGGCTTACACCGGGGAGCTGTTTTTT,CASSSTGAYTGELFF
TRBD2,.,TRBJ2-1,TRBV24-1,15,TGTGCCACCCGAGCCGGGACTAGCGTATACAATGAGCAGTTCTTC,CATRAGTSVYNEQFF
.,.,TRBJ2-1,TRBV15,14,TGTGCCACCAGCAGAGGAGGGCTTCACAATGAGCAGTTCTTC,CATSRGGLHNEQFF
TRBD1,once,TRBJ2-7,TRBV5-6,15,TGTGCCAGCAGCGCAGCCGGGACAGGGCCCTACGAGCAGTACTTC,CASSAAGTGPYEQYF
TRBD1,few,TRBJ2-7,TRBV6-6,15,TGTGCCAGCAGGCCCGACAGGGTCGGGGCCTACGAGCAGTACTTC,CASRPDRVGAYEQYF
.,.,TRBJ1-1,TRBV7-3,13,TGTGCCAGCAGCTTCACGAGGGAGACTGAAGCTTTCTTT,CASSFTRETEAFF
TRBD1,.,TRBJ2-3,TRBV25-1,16,TGTGCCAGCAGACCCATGACAGGGGCCAGCACAGATACGCAGTATTTT,CASRPMTGASTDTQYF
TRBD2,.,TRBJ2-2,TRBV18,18,TGTGCCAGCTCACCAAGGATTAGGACTAGGGGAACCACCGGGGAGCTGTTTTTT,CASSPRIRTRGTTGELFF
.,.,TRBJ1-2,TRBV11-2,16,TGTGCCAGCAGCTTAGATGGAACGGGATTCAACTATGGCTACACCTTC,CASSLDGTGFNYGYTF
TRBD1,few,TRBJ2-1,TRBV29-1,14,TGCAGCGTTGATGCCGGGACAGGATCCAATGAGCAGTTCTTC,CSVDAGTGSNEQFF
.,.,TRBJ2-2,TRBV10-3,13,TGTGCCATTTTCTCTGGAGGAATCGGGGAGCTGTTTTTT,CAIFSGGIGELFF
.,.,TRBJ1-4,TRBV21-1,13,TGTGCCAGCAGAAAAGGCAGGGCTGAAAAACTGTTTTTT,CASRKGRAEKLFF
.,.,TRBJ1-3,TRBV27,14,TGTGCCAGCAGTGCAACGAGCTCTGGAAACACCATATATTTT,CASSATSSGNTIYF
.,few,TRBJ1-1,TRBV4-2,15,TGTGCCAGCAGCCATGAACCGGGACAGAACACTGAAGCTTTCTTT,CASSHEPGQNTEAFF